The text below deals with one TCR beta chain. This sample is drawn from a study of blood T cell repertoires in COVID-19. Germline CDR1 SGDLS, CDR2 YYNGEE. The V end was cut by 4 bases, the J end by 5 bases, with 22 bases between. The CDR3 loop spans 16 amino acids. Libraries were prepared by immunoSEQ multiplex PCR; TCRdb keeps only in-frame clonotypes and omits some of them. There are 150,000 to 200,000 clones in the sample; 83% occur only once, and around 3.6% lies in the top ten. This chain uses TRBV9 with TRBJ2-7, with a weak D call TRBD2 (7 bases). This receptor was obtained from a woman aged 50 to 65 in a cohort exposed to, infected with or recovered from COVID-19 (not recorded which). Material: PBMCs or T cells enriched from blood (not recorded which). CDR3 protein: CASSPQTGTISHEQYF. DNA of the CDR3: TGTGCCAGCAGCCCCCAAACAGGGACTATAAGCCACGAGCAGTACTTC.